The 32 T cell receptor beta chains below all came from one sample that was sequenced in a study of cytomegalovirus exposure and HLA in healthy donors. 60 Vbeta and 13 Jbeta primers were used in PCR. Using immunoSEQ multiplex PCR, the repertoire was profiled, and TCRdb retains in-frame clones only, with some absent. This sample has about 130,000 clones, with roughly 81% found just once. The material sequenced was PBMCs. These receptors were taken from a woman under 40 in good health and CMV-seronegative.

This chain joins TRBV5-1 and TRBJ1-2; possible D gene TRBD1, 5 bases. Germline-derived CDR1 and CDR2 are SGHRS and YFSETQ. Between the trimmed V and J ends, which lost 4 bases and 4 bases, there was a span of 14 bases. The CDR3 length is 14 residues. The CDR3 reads CASSADRTSYGYTF. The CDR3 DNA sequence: TGCGCCAGCAGCGCCGACAGAACCTCCTATGGCTACACCTTC.

This CDR3 reads CASSLALTGTGTYNEQFF. In DNA form, the CDR3 reads TGTGCCAGCAGCTTAGCCCTAACCGGGACAGGGACCTACAATGAGCAGTTCTTC. This chain connects TRBV7-2 to TRBJ2-1; the match to TRBD1 covers 9 bases. CDR1 and CDR2 from the germline V gene are SGHTA and FQGNSA. This CDR3 comprises 18 residues. Germline trimming cut 0 bases from V and 2 bases from J; bases unmatched to any gene: 8.

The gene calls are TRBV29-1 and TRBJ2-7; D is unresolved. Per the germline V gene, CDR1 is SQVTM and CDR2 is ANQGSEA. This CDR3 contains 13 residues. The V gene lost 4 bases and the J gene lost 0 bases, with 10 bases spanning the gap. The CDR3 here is CSVVDTPSYEQYF. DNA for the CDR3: TGCAGCGTTGTTGATACACCCTCCTACGAGCAGTACTTC.

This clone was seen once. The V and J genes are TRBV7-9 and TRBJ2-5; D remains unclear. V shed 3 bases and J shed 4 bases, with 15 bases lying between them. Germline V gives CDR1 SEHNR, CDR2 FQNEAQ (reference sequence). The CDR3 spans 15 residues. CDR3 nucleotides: TGTGCCAGCAGCTTGGGTCTTGGGCTGGGAGAGACCCAGTACTTC. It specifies CASSLGLGLGETQYF. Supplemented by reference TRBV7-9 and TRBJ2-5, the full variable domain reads DTGVSQNPRHKITKRGQNVTFRCDPISEHNRLYWYRQTLGQGPEFLTYFQNEAQLEKSRLLSDRFSAERPKGSFSTLEIQRTEQGDSAMYLCASSLGLGLGETQYFGPGTRLLVL.

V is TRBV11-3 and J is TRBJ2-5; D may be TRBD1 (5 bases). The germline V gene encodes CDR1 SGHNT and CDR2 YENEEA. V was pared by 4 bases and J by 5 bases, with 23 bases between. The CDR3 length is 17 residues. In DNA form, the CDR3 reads TGTGCCAGCAGCTCCCCGAAAACAGGAGAAGTGGGGGAGACCCAGTACTTC. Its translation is CASSSPKTGEVGETQYF.

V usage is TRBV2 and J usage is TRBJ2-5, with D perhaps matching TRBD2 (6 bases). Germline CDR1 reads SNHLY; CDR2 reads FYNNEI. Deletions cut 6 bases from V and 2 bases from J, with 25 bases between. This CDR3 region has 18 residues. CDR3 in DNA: TGTGCCAGCAGAGCTACCCTTAGATGGGACTCCAGGCAAGAGACCCAGTACTTC. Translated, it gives CASRATLRWDSRQETQYF.

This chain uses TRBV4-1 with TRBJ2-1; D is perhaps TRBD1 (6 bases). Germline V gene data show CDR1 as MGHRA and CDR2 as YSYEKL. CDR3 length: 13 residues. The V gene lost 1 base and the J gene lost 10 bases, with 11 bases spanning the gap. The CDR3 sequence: CASSQVEGVEQFF. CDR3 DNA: TGCGCCAGCAGCCAAGTCGAGGGGGTCGAGCAGTTCTTC.

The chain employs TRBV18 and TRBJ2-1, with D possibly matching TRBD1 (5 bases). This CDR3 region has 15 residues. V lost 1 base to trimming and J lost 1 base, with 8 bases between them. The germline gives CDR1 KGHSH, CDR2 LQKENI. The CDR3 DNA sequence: TGTGCCAGCTCACCACTCAGGGATTCCTACAATGAGCAGTTCTTC. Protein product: CASSPLRDSYNEQFF. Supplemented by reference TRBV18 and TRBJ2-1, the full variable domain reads NAGVMQNPRHLVRRRGQEARLRCSPMKGHSHVYWYRQLPEEGLKFMVYLQKENIIDESGMPKERFSAEFPKEGPSILRIQQVVRGDSAAYFCASSPLRDSYNEQFFGPGTRLTVL.

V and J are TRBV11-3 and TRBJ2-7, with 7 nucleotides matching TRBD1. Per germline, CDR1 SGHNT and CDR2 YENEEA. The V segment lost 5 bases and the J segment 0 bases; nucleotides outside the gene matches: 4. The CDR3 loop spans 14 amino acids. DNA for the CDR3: TGTGCCAGCAGCGCCCGGGACAGCTCCTACGAGCAGTACTTC. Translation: CASSARDSSYEQYF.

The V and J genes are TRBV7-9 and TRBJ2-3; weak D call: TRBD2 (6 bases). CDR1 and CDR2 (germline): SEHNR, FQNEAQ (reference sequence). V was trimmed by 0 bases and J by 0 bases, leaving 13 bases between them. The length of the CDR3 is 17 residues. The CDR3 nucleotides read TGTGCCAGCAGCTTAGCGTGGAGCGGGCCTAGCACAGATACGCAGTATTTT. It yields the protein CASSLAWSGPSTDTQYF.

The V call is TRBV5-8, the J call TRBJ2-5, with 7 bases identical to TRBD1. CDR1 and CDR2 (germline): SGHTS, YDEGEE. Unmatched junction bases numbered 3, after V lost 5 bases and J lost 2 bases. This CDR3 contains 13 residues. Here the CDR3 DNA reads TGTGCCAGCAGTTGGACAGGTCAAGAGACCCAGTACTTC. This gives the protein CASSWTGQETQYF.

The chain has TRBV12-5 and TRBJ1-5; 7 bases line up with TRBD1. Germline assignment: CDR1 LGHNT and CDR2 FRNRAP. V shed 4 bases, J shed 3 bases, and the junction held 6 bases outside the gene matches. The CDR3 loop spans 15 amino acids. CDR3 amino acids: CASGWGDSHNQPQHF. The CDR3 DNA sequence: TGTGCTAGTGGTTGGGGGGACAGCCACAATCAGCCCCAGCATTTT.

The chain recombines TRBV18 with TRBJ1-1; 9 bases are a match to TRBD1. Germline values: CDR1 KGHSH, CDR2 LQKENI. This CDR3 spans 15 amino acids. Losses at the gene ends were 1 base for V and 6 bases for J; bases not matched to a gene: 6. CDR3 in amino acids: CASSPQWTGVAEAFF. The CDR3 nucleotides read TGTGCCAGCTCACCACAGTGGACAGGGGTAGCTGAAGCTTTCTTT.

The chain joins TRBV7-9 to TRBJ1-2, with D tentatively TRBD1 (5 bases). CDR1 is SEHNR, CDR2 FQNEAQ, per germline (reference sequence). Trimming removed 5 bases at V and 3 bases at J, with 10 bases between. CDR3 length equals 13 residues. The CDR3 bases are TGTGCCAGCAGCCCCGACAGCCACTATGGCTACACCTTC. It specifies CASSPDSHYGYTF.

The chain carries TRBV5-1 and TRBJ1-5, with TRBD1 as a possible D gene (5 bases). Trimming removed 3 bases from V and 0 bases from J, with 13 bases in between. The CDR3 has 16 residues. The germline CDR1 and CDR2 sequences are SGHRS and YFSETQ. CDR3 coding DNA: TGCGCCAGCAGCTGGGGGGGTCCGGGTAGCAATCAGCCCCAGCATTTT. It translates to CASSWGGPGSNQPQHF. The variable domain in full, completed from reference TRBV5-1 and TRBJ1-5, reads KAGVTQTPRYLIKTRGQQVTLSCSPISGHRSVSWYQQTPGQGLQFLFEYFSETQRNKGNFPGRFSGRQFSNSRSEMNVSTLELGDSALYLCASSWGGPGSNQPQHFGDGTRLSIL.

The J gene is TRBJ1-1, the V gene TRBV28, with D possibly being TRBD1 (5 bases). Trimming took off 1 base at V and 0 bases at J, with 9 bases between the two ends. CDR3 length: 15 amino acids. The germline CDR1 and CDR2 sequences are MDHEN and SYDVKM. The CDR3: CASSLSGQLNTEAFF. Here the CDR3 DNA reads TGTGCCAGCAGTTTATCAGGGCAGCTGAACACTGAAGCTTTCTTT. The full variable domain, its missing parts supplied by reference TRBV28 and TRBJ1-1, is DVKVTQSSRYLVKRTGEKVFLECVQDMDHENMFWYRQDPGLGLRLIYFSYDVKMKEKGDIPEGYSVSREKKERFSLILESASTNQTSMYLCASSLSGQLNTEAFFGQGTRLTVV.

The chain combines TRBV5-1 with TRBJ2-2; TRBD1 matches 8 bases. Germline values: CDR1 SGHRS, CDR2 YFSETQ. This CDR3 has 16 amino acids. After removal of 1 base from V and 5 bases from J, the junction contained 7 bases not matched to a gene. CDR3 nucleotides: TGCGCCAGCAGCTTGATGGACAGGGCGGGGACCGGGGAGCTGTTTTTT. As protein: CASSLMDRAGTGELFF.

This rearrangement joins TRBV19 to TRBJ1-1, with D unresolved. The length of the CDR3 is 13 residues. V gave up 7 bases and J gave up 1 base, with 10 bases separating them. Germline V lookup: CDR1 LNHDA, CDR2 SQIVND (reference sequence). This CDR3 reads CASTREANTEAFF. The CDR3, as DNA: TGTGCCAGTACCCGGGAGGCGAACACTGAAGCTTTCTTT.

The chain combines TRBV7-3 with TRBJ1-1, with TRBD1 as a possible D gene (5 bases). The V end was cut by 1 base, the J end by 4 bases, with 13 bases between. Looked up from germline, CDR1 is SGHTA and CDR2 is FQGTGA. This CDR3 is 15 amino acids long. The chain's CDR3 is CASSLMGGTGTEAFF. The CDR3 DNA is TGTGCCAGCAGCTTAATGGGCGGGACGGGCACTGAAGCTTTCTTT.

CDR3 protein: CASSERVYPQHF. The CDR3 DNA sequence: TGTGCCAGCAGTGAACGGGTTTATCCCCAGCATTTT. This chain links TRBV6-1 with TRBJ1-5; D gene unclear. The CDR3 contains 12 residues. V was pared by 2 bases and J by 10 bases, with 9 bases between. Germline CDR1 is MNHNS and CDR2 is SASEGT.

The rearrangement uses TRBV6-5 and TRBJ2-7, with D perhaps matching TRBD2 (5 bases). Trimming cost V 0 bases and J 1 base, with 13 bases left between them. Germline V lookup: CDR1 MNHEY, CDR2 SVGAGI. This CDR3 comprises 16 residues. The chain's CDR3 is CASSYSEGTRSYEQYF. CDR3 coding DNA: TGTGCCAGCAGTTACTCCGAGGGTACCCGATCCTACGAGCAGTACTTC.

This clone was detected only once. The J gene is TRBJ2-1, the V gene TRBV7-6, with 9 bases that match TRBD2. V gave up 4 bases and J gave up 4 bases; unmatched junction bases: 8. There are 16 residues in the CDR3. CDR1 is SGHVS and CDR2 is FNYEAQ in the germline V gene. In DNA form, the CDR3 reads TGTGCCAGCAGCTCCCTAGCGGGGAGAAATTACAATGAGCAGTTCTTC. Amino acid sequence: CASSSLAGRNYNEQFF.

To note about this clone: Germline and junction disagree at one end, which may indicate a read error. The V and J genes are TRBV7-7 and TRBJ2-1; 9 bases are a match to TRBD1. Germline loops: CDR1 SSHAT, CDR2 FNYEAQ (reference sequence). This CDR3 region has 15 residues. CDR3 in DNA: TGTGCTAGCAGCGCCGGGACAGGGTATTACAATGAGCAGTTCTTC. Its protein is CASSAGTGYYNEQFF.

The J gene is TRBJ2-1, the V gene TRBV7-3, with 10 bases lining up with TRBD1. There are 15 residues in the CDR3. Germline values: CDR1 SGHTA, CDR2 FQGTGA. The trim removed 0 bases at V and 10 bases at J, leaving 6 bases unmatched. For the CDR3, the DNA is TGTGCCAGCAGCTTAACGGGGACAGGGGACCCCGAGCAGTTCTTC. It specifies CASSLTGTGDPEQFF. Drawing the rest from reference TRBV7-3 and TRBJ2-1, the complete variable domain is GAGVSQTPSNKVTEKGKYVELRCDPISGHTALYWYRQSLGQGPEFLIYFQGTGAADDSGLPNDRFFAVRPEGSVSTLKIQRTERGDSAVYLCASSLTGTGDPEQFFGPGTRLTVL.

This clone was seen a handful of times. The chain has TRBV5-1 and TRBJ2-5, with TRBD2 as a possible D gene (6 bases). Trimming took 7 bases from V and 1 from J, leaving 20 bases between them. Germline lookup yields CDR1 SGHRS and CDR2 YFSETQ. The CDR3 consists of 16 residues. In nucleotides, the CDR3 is TGCGCCAGCTGCCCCTCCCCCGGGGGACTCCAAGAGACCCAGTACTTC. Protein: CASCPSPGGLQETQYF.

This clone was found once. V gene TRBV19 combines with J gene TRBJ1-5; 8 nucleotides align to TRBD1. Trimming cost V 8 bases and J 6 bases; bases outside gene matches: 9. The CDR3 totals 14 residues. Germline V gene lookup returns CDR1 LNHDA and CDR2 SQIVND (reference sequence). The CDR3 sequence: CASVRRGQGQPQHF. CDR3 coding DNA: TGTGCCAGTGTGCGCAGGGGGCAGGGTCAGCCCCAGCATTTT.

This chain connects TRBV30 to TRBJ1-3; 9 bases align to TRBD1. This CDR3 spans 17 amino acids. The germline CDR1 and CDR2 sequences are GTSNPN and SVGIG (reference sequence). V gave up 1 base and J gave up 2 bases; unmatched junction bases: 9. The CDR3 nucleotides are TGTGCCTGGAGTGCTCGGACAGGGGCAATTCCTGGAAACACCATATATTTT. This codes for CAWSARTGAIPGNTIYF.

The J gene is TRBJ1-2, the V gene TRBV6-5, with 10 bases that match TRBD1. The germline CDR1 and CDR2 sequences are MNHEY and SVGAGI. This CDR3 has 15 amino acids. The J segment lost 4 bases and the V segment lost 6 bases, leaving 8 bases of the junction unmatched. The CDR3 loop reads CASSPGQGVGYGYTF. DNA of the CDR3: TGTGCCAGCAGCCCAGGACAGGGGGTAGGCTATGGCTACACCTTC.

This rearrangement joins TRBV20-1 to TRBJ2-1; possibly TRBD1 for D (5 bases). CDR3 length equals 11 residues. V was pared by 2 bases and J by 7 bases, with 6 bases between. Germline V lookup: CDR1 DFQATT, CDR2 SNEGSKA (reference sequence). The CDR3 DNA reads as TGCAGTGCTAGATCAGGGAATGAGCAGTTCTTC. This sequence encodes CSARSGNEQFF.

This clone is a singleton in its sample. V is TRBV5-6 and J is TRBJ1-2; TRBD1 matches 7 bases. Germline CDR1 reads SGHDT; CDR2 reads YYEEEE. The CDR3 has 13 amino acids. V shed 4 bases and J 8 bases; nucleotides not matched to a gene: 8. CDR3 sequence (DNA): TGTGCCAGCAGCCAAGTGGACAGGTCGGGCTACACCTTC. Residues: CASSQVDRSGYTF.

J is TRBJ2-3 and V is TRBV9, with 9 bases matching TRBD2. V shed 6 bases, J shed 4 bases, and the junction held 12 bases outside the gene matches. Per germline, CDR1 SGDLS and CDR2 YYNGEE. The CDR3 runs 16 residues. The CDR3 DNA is TGTGCCAGCACCGCCCGAGGGGCGGGAGGGCCAGATACGCAGTATTTT. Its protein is CASTARGAGGPDTQYF.

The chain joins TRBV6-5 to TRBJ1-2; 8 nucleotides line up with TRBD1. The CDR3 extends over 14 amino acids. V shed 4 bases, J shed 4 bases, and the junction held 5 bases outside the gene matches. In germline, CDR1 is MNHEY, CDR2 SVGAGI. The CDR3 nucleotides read TGTGCCAGCAGTTTCGACAGGGGCACCTATGGCTACACCTTC. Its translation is CASSFDRGTYGYTF.